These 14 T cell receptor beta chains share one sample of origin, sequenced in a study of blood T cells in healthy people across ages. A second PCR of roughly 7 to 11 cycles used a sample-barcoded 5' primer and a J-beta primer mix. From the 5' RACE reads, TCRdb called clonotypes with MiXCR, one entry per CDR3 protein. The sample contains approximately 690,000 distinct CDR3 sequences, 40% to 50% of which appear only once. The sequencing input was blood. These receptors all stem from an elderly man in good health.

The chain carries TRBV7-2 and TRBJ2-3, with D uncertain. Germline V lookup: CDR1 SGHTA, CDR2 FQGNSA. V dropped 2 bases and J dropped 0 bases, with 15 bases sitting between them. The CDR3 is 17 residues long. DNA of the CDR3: TGTGCCAGCAGCTTAATAGCTCCGTCGACTAGCACAGATACGCAGTATTTT. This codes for CASSLIAPSTSTDTQYF. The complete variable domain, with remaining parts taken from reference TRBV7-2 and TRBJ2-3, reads GAGVSQSPSNKVTEKGKDVELRCDPISGHTALYWYRQSLGQGLEFLIYFQGNSAPDKSGLPSDRFSAERTGGSVSTLTIQRTQQEDSAVYLCASSLIAPSTSTDTQYFGPGTRLTVL.

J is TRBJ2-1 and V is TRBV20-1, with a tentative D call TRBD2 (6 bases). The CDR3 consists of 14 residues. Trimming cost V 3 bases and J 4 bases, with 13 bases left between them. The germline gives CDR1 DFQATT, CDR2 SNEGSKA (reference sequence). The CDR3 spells CSASLARSYNEQFF. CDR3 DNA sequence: TGCAGTGCTAGCCTAGCGAGATCTTACAATGAGCAGTTCTTC.

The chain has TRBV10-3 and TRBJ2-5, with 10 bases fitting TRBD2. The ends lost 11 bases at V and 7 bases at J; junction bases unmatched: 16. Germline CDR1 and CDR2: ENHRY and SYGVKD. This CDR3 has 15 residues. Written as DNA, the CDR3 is TGTGCCGCCCGTGGTAGCGGGGGGCAGGGGGTGACCCAGTACTTC. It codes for CAARGSGGQGVTQYF.

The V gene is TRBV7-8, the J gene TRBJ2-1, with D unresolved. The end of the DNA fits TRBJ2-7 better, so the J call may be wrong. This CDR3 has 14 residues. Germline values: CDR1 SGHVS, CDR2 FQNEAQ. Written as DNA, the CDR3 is TGTGCCAGCAGCTTAGCGCCCCCCTACAATGAGCAGTACTTC. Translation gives CASSLAPPYNEQYF.

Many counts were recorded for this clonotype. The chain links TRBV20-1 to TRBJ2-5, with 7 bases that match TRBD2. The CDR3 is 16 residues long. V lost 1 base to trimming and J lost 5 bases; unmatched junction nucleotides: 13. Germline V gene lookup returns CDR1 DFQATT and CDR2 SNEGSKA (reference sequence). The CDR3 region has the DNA TGCAGTGCTAGAGCTACCCTAGCGGACGTCGGTGAGACCCAGTACTTC. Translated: CSARATLADVGETQYF.

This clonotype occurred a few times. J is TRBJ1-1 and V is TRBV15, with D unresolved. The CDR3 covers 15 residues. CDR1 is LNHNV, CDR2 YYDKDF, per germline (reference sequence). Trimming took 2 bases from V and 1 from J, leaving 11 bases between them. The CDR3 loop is CATSRRRVSNTEAFF. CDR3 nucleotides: TGTGCCACCAGCAGAAGACGGGTATCGAACACTGAAGCTTTCTTT.

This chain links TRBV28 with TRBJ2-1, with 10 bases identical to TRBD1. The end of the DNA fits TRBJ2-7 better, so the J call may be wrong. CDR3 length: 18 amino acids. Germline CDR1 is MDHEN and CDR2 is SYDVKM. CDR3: CASSLLGGTGDFYNEQYF. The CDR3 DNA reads TGTGCCAGCAGTTTACTCGGCGGGACAGGGGATTTTTACAATGAGCAGTACTTC.

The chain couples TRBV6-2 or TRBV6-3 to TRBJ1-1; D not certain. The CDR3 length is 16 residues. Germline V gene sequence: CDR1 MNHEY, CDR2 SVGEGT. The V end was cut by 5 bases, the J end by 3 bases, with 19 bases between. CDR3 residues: CASSRAGVRRHTEAFF. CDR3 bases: TGTGCCAGCAGTCGAGCCGGGGTGAGGAGGCACACTGAAGCTTTCTTT.

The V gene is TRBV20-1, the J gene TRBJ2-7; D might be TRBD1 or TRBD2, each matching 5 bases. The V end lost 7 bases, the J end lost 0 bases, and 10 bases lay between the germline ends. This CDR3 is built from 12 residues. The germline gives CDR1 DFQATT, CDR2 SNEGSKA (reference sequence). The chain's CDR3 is CSGAGSSYEQYF. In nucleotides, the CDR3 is TGCAGTGGGGCAGGGAGCTCCTACGAGCAGTACTTC.

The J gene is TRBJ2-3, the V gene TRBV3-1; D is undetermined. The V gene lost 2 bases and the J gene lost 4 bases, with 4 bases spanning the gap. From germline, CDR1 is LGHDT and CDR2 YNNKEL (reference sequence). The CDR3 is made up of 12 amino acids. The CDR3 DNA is TGTGCCAGCAGCCAATTCGCAGATACGCAGTATTTT. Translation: CASSQFADTQYF.

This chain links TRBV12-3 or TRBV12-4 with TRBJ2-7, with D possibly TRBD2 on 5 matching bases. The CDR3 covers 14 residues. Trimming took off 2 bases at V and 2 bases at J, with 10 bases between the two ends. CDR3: CASSLTASTYEQYF. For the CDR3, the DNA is TGTGCCAGCAGTTTAACGGCTAGCACCTACGAGCAGTACTTC.

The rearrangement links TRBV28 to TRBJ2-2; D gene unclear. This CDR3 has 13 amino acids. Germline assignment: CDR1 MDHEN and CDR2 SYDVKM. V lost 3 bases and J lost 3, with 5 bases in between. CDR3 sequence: CASSFDYTGELFF. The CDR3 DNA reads TGTGCCAGCAGTTTCGATTACACCGGGGAGCTGTTTTTT.

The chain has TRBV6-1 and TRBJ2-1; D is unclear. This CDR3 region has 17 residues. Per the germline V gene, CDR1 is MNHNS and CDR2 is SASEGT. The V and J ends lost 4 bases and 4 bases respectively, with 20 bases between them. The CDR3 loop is CASSGPRPIATYNEQFF. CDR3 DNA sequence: TGTGCCAGCAGTGGCCCCCGGCCTATCGCGACTTACAATGAGCAGTTCTTC.

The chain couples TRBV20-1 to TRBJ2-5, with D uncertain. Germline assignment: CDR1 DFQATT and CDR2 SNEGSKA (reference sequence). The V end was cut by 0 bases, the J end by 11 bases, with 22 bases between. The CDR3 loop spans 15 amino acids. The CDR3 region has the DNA TGCAGTGCTAGAGATATGCGGCTAACGAAGGATGAGCAGTACTTC. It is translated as CSARDMRLTKDEQYF.